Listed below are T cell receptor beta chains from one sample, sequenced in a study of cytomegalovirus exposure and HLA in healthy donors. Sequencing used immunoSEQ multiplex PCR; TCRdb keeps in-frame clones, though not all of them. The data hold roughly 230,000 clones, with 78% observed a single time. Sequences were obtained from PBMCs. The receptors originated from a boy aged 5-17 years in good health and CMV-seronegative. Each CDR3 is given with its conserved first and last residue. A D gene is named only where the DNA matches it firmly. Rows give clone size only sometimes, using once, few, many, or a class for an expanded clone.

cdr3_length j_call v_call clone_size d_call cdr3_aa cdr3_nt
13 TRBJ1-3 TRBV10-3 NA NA CASAGNSGNTIYF TGTGCCAGCGCAGGGAACTCTGGAAACACCATATATTTT
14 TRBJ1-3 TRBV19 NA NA CASSSRTAGNTIYF TGTGCCAGTAGTTCCCGGACAGCCGGAAACACCATATATTTT
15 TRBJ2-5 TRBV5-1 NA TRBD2 CASSWGLADQETQYF TGCGCCAGCAGCTGGGGACTAGCGGACCAAGAGACCCAGTACTTC
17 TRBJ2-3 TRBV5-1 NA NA CASSRWALGTTSDTQYF TGCGCCAGCAGCAGATGGGCACTGGGTACAACTTCAGATACGCAGTATTTT
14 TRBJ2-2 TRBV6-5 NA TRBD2 CASSYAGGTGELFF TGTGCCAGCAGTTACGCGGGAGGGACCGGGGAGCTGTTTTTT
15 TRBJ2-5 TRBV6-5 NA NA CARLPRDSWEETQYF TGTGCCAGACTTCCTCGCGACTCCTGGGAAGAGACCCAGTACTTC
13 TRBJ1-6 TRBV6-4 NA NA CASSESRGAPLHF TGTGCCAGCAGTGAGTCCAGGGGAGCACCCCTCCACTTT
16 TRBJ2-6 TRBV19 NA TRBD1 CASMRDRVSGANVLTF TGTGCCAGTATGCGAGACAGGGTATCTGGGGCCAACGTCCTGACTTTC
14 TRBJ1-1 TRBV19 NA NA CASSMRGLNTEAFF TGTGCCAGTAGTATGAGAGGGCTGAACACTGAAGCTTTCTTT
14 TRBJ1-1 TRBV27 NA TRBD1 CASSPQGARTEAFF TGTGCCAGCAGTCCCCAGGGGGCGCGCACTGAAGCTTTCTTT
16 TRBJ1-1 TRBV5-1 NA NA CASSLGPVGAYTEAFF TGCGCCAGCAGCTTGGGACCCGTCGGAGCTTACACTGAAGCTTTCTTT
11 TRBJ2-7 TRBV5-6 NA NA CASSLALEQYF TGTGCCAGCAGCTTGGCTCTCGAGCAGTACTTC
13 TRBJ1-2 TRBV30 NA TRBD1 CAWNPGQGGGYTF TGTGCCTGGAACCCGGGACAGGGAGGCGGCTACACCTTC
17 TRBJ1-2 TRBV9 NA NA CASSGARQGRNLDGYTF TGTGCCAGCAGCGGAGCGCGGCAGGGAAGAAATCTAGACGGCTACACCTTC
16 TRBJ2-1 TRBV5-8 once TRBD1 CASSVGQGNAYNEQFF TGTGCCAGCAGCGTAGGACAGGGCAATGCCTACAATGAGCAGTTCTTC
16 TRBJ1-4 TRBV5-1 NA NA CASSLTGALSNEKLFF TGCGCCAGCAGCTTAACTGGGGCTCTAAGTAATGAAAAACTGTTTTTT
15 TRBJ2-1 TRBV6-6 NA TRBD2 CASRVSGGAVNEQFF TGTGCCAGCAGGGTAAGCGGGGGGGCCGTCAATGAGCAGTTCTTC
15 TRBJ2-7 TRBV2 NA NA CASSERGGVSYEQYF TGTGCCAGCAGTGAAAGGGGCGGGGTCTCCTACGAGCAGTACTTC
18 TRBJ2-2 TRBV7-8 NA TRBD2 CASRTTNTLAGGRRELFF TGTGCCAGCAGGACTACAAATACTCTAGCGGGGGGGCGGAGGGAGCTGTTTTTT
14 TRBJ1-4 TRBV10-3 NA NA CAISDTGTEEKLFF TGTGCCATCAGTGATACAGGGACCGAGGAAAAACTGTTTTTT
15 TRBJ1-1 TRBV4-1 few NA CASSQDGQPNTEAFF TGCGCCAGCAGCCAAGACGGACAGCCGAACACTGAAGCTTTCTTT
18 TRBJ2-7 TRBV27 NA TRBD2 CASSSLLRTRREDYEQYF TGTGCCAGCAGTTCCCTCCTCAGGACTCGACGGGAGGACTACGAGCAGTACTTC
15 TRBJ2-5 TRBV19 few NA CASSINGGIGETQYF TGTGCCAGTAGTATAAACGGAGGGATTGGAGAGACCCAGTACTTC
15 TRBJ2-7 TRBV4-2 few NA CASSTRAGPPYEQYF TGTGCCAGCAGCACCCGGGCGGGGCCTCCCTACGAGCAGTACTTC
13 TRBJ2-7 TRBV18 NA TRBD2 CASWAGDTSEQYF TGTGCCAGCTGGGCGGGAGATACCTCCGAGCAGTACTTC
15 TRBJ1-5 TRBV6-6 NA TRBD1 CASSFRQGGHQPQHF TGTGCCAGCAGTTTCCGACAGGGGGGCCATCAGCCCCAGCATTTT
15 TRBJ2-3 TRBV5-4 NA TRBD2 CASSLLAGFTDTQYF TGTGCCAGCAGCTTACTAGCGGGATTCACAGATACGCAGTATTTT
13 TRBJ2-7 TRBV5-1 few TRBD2 CASAGGSSYEQYF TGCGCCAGCGCGGGAGGGAGTTCCTACGAGCAGTACTTC
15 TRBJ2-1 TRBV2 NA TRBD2 CASSHGLAGDNEQFF TGTGCCAGCAGCCATGGACTAGCGGGGGACAATGAGCAGTTCTTC
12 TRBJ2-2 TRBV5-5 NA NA CASSLDSRELFF TGTGCCAGCAGCTTGGACAGTAGGGAGCTGTTTTTT
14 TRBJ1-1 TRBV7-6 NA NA CASSFGRGGTEAFF TGTGCCAGCAGCTTCGGGAGAGGCGGCACTGAAGCTTTCTTT
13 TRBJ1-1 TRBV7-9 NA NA CAISRQENTEAFF TGTGCCATTTCAAGACAGGAGAACACTGAAGCTTTCTTT
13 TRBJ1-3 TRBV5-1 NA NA CASSLEPGNTIYF TGCGCCAGCAGCTTGGAGCCCGGAAACACCATATATTTT
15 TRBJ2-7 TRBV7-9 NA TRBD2 CASSLLAGGWYEQYF TGTGCCAGCAGCTTACTTGCGGGAGGCTGGTACGAGCAGTACTTC
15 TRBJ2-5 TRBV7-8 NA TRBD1 CASSFRRGNGETQYF TGTGCCAGCAGCTTTCGCAGGGGGAACGGGGAGACCCAGTACTTC
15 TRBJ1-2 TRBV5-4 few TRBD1 CASSAGTGDFYGYTF TGTGCCAGCAGCGCCGGGACAGGTGACTTTTATGGCTACACCTTC
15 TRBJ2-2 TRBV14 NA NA CASSLRRQGTGELFF TGTGCCAGCAGCTTAAGACGTCAGGGCACCGGGGAGCTGTTTTTT
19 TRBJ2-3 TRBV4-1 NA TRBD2 CASSQERMGLAGGTDTQYF TGCGCCAGCAGCCAAGAACGAATGGGGCTAGCGGGAGGAACAGATACGCAGTATTTT
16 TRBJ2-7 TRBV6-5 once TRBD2 CASSSSSGTISYEQYF TGTGCCAGCAGTTCATCGTCCGGGACTATCTCCTACGAGCAGTACTTC
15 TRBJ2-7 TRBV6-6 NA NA CASSSTVGVYHEQYF TGTGCCAGCAGTTCCACCGTCGGGGTTTACCACGAGCAGTACTTC
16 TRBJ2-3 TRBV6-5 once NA CASSYSVLSSTDTQYF TGTGCCAGCAGTTACTCCGTACTATCTAGCACAGATACGCAGTATTTT
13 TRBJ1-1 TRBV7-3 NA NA CASSLIRNTEAFF TGTGCCAGCAGCTTAATCCGGAACACTGAAGCTTTCTTT
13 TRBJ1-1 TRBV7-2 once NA CASSWDTNTEAFF TGTGCCAGCAGCTGGGACACGAACACTGAAGCTTTCTTT
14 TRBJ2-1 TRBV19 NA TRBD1 CASSRQGANNEQFF TGTGCCAGTAGTCGACAGGGGGCCAACAATGAGCAGTTCTTC
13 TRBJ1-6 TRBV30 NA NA CAWKGQDNSPLHF TGTGCCTGGAAAGGACAAGATAATTCACCCCTCCACTTT
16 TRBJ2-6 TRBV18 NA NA CASSPRESSGANVLTF TGTGCCAGCTCACCACGCGAGAGTTCGGGGGCCAACGTCCTGACTTTC
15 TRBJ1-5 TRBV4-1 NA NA CASSYRQFSNQPQHF TGCGCCAGCAGCTATAGACAGTTTAGCAATCAGCCCCAGCATTTT
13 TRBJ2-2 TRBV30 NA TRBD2 CASAGGPSGELFF TGTGCCTCAGCGGGAGGGCCGAGTGGGGAGCTGTTTTTT
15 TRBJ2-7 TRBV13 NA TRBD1 CASSRPRDRHHEQYF TGTGCCAGCAGCCGACCCCGGGACAGGCACCACGAGCAGTACTTC
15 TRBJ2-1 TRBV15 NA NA CATSRSQARPNEQFF TGTGCCACCAGCAGATCACAGGCCCGTCCCAATGAGCAGTTCTTC
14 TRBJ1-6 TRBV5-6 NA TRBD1 CANSWDRGHSPLHF TGTGCCAACAGCTGGGACAGGGGACACTCACCCCTCCACTTT
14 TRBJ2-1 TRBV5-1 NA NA CASSYGQIYNEQFF TGCGCCAGCAGCTACGGACAGATCTACAATGAGCAGTTCTTC
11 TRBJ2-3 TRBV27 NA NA CASSFLDTQYF TGTGCCAGCAGTTTTCTGGATACGCAGTATTTT
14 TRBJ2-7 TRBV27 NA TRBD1 CASRTGTGVREQYF TGTGCCAGCAGGACCGGGACAGGGGTGAGGGAGCAGTACTTC